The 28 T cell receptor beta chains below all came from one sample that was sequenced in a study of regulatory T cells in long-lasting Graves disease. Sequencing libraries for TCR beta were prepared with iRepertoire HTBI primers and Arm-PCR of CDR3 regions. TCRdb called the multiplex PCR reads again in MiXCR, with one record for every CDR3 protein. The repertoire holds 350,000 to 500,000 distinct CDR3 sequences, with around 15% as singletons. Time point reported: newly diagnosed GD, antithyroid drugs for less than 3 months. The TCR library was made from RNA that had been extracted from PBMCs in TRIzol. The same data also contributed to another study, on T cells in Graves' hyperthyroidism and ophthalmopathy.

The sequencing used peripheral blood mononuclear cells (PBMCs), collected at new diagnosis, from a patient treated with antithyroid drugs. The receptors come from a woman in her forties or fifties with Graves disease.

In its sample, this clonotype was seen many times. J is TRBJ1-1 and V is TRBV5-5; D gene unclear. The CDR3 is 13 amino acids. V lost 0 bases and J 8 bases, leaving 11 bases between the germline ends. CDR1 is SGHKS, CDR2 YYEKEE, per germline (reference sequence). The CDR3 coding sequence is TGTGCCAGCAGCTTGGATCCCTCAAGGGAAGCTTTCTTT. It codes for CASSLDPSREAFF.

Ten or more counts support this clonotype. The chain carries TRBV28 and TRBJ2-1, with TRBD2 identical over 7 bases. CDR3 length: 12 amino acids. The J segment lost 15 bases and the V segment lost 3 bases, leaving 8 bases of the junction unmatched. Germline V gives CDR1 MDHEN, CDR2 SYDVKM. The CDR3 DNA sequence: TGTGCCAGCAGTTTTCGTCGGGAGGTGAGGTTCTTC. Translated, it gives CASSFRREVRFF.

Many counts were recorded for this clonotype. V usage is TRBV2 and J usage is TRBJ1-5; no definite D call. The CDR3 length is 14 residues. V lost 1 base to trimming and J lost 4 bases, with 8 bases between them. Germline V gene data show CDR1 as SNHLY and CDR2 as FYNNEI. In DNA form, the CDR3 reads TGTGCCAGCAGTGAAGGATTAGGGAATCAGCCCCAGCATTTT. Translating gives CASSEGLGNQPQHF.

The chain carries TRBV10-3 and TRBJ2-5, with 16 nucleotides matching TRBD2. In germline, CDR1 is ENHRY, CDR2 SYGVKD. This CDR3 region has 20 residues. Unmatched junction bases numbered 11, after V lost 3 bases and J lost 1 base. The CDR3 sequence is CAISDQVGTSGRAAQETQYF. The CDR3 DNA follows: TGTGCCATCAGTGACCAAGTGGGGACTAGCGGGAGGGCCGCCCAAGAGACCCAGTACTTC.

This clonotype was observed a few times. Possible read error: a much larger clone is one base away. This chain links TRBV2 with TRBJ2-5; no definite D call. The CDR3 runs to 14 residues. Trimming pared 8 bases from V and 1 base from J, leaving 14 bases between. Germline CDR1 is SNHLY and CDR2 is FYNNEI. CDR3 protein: CASRRPGPQETQYF. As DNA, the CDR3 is TGTGCCAGCCGTAGGCCAGGCCCCCAAGAGACCCAGTACTTC.

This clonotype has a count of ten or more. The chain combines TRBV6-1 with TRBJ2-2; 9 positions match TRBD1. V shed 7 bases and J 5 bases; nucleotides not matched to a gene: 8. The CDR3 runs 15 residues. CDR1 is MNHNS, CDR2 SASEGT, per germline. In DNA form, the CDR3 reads TGTGCCAGCAATACCGGGACAGGGATGACCGGGGAGCTGTTTTTT. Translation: CASNTGTGMTGELFF.

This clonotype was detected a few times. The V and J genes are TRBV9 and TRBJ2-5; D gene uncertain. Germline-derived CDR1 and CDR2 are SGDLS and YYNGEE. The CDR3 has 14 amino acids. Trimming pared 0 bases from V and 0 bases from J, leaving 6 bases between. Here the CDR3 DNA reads TGTGCCAGCAGCGTAGGGGTGAACCAAGAGACCCAGTACTTC. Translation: CASSVGVNQETQYF.

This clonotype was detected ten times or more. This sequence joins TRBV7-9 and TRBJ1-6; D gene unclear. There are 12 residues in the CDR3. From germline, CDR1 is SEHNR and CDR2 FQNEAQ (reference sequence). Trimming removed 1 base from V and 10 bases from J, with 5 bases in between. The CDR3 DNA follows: TGTGCCAGCAGCTTAGAGCCCTCACCCCTCCACTTT. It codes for CASSLEPSPLHF.

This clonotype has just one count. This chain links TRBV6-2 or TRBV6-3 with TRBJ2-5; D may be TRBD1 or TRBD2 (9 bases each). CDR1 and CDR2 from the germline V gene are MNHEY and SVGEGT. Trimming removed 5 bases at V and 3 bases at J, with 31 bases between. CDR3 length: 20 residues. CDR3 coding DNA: TGTGCCAGCAGTCCCATCGGACAGGGGTCCCAGACTAGCGGAAAAGAGACCCAGTACTTC. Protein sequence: CASSPIGQGSQTSGKETQYF.

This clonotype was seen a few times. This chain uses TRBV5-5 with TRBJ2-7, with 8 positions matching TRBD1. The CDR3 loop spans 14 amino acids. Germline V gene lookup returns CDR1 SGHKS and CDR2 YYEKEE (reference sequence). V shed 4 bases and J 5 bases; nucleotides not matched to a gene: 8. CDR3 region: CASSTRQGRNEQYF. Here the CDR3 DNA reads TGTGCCAGCAGCACACGACAGGGGAGGAACGAGCAGTACTTC.

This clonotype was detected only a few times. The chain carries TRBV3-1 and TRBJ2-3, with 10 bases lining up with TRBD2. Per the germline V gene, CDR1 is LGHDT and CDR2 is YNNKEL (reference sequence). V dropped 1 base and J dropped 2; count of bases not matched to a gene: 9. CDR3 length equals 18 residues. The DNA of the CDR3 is TGTGCCAGCAGCCAAGGTAGGACTAGCGGAGGTCACACAGATACGCAGTATTTT. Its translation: CASSQGRTSGGHTDTQYF.

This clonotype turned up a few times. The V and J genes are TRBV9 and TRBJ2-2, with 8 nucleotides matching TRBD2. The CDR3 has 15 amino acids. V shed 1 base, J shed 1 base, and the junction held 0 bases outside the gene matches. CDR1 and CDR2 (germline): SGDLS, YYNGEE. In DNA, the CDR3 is TGTGCCAGCAGCGTAACTAGCGGGAACACCGGGGAGCTGTTTTTT. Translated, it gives CASSVTSGNTGELFF.

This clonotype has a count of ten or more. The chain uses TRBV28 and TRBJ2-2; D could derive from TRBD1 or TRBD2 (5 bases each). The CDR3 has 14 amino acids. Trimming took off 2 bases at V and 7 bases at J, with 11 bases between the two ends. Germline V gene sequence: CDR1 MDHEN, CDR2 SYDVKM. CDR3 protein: CASSLGTPNGELFF. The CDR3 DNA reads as TGTGCCAGCAGTTTAGGGACCCCCAACGGGGAGCTGTTTTTT.

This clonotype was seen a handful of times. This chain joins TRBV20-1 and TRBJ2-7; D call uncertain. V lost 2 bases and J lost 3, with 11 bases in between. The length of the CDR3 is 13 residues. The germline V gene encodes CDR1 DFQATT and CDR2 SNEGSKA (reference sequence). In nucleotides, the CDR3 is TGCAGTGCTAGAAATCCACTCGGCTACGAGCAGTACTTC. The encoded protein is CSARNPLGYEQYF.

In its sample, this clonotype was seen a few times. The CDR3 sequence: CSVGTGFNQPQHF. CDR3 sequence (DNA): TGCAGCGTCGGAACAGGCTTCAATCAGCCCCAGCATTTT. The chain links TRBV29-1 to TRBJ1-5, with TRBD1 as a possible D gene (5 bases). Germline CDR1 reads SQVTM; CDR2 reads ANQGSEA. The ends were cut back, 6 bases at V and 3 bases at J, with 12 bases in the middle. This CDR3 comprises 13 residues.

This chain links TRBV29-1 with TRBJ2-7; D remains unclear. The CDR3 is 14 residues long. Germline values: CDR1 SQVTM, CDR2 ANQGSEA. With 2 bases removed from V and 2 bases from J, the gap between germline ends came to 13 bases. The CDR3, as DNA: TGCAGCGTTGAAATCCCGGACGGAGCCTACGAGCAGTACTTC. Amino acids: CSVEIPDGAYEQYF.

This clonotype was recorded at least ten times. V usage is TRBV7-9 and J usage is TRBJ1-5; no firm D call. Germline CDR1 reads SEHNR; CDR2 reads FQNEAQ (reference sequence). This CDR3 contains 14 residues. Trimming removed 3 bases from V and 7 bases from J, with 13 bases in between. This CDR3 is CASSFAGSEQPQHF. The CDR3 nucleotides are TGTGCCAGCAGCTTTGCGGGGTCAGAACAGCCCCAGCATTTT.

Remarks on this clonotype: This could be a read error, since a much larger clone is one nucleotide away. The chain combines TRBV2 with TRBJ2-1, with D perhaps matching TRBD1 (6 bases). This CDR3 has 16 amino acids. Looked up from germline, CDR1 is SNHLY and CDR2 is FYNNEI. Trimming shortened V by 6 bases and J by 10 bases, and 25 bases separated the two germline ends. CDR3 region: CASSPRGTGTLYEQFF. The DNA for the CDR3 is TGTGCCAGCAGCCCAAGGGGGACCGGAACCCTTTACGAGCAGTTCTTC.

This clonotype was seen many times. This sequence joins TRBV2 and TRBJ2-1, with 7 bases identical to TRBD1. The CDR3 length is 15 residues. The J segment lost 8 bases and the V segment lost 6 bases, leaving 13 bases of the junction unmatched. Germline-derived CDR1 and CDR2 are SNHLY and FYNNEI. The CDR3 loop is CASRERTGVEDEQFF. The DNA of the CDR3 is TGTGCCAGCAGGGAACGAACAGGGGTTGAGGATGAGCAGTTCTTC.

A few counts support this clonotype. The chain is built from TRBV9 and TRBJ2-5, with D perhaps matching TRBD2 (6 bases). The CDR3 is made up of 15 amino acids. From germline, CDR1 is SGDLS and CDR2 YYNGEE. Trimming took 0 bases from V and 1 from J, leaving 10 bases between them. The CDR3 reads CASSVGGEGQETQYF. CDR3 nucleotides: TGTGCCAGCAGCGTAGGCGGGGAAGGCCAAGAGACCCAGTACTTC. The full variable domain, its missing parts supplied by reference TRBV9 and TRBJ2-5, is DSGVTQTPKHLITATGQRVTLRCSPRSGDLSVYWYQQSLDQGLQFLIQYYNGEERAKGNILERFSAQQFPDLHSELNLSSLELGDSALYFCASSVGGEGQETQYFGPGTRLLVL.

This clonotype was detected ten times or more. CDR3 region: CASSLHGTSGEQYF. CDR3 nucleotide sequence: TGTGCCAGCAGTTTGCACGGGACCTCCGGGGAGCAGTACTTC. The chain has TRBV28 and TRBJ2-7; D may match TRBD1 or TRBD2 (5 bases each). Trimming shortened V by 3 bases and J by 7 bases, and 16 bases separated the two germline ends. The germline V gene has CDR1 MDHEN and CDR2 SYDVKM. The CDR3 is 14 amino acids.

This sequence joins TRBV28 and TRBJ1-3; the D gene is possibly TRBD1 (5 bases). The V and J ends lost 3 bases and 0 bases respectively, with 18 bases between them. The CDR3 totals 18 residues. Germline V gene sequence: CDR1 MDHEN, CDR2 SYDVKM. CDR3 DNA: TGTGCCAGCAGTTTTGAGCTGAGCAGGGCACTCTCTGGAAACACCATATATTTT. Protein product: CASSFELSRALSGNTIYF.

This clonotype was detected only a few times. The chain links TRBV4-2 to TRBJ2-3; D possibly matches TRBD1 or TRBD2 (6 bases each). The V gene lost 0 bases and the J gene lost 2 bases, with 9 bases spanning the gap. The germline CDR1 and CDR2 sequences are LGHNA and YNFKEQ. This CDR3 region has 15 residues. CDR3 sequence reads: CASSQERGATDTQYF. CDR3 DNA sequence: TGTGCCAGCAGCCAAGAAAGGGGGGCCACAGATACGCAGTATTTT.

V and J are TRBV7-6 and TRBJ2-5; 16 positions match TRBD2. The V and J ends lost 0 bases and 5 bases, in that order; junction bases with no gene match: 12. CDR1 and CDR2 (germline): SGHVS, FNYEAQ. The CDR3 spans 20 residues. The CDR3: CASSLAPGLAGGGAGETQYF. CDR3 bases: TGTGCCAGCAGCTTAGCTCCGGGACTAGCGGGAGGGGGTGCCGGGGAGACCCAGTACTTC. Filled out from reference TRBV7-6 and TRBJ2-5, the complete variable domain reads GAGVSQSPRYKVTKRGQDVALRCDPISGHVSLYWYRQALGQGPEFLTYFNYEAQQDKSGLPNDRFSAERPEGSISTLTIQRTEQRDSAMYRCASSLAPGLAGGGAGETQYFGPGTRLLVL.

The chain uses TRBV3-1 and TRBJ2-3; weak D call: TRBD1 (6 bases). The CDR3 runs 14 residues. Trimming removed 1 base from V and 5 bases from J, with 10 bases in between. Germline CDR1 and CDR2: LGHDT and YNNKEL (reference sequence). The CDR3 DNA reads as TGTGCCAGCAGCCAAGCCGGGACACAAGATACGCAGTATTTT. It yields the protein CASSQAGTQDTQYF.

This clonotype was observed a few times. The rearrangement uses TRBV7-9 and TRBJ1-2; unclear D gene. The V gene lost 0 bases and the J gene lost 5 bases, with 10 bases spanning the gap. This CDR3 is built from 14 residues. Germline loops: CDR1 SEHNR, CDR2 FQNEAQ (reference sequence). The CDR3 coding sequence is TGTGCCAGCAGCTTAGCCGGCCTGGCGTATGGCTACACCTTC. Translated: CASSLAGLAYGYTF.

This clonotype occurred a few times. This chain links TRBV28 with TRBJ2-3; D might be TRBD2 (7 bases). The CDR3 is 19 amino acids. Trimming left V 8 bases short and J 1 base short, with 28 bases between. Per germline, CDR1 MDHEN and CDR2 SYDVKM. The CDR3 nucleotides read TGTGCCAGCGGGGGGGGGCCCAGAGGGCCTAGCGTTGGCACAGATACGCAGTATTTT. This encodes CASGGGPRGPSVGTDTQYF.

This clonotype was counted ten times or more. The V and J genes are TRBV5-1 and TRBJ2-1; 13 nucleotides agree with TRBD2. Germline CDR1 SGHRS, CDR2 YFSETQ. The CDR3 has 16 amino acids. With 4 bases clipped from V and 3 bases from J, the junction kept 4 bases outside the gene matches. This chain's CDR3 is CASSQGLAGYYNEQFF. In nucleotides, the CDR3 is TGCGCCAGCAGCCAGGGACTAGCGGGATACTACAATGAGCAGTTCTTC. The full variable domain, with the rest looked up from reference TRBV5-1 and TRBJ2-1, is KAGVTQTPRYLIKTRGQQVTLSCSPISGHRSVSWYQQTPGQGLQFLFEYFSETQRNKGNFPGRFSGRQFSNSRSEMNVSTLELGDSALYLCASSQGLAGYYNEQFFGPGTRLTVL.